Below, 9 T cell receptor beta chains from the same sample are listed, as sequenced in a study of blood T cells in healthy people across ages (dated by TCRdb to about 2015). Libraries were constructed by 5' RACE. Sequencing took place on an Illumina HiSeq 2500. The second PCR ran for roughly 7 to 12 cycles and used a J-beta primer mix along with a sample-barcoded 5' primer. The raw public reads went through TCRdb reprocessing: fastp at Q25, MiXCR clone calling, in-frame beta chains kept. Merged by CDR3 protein, the rows form single entries marked with the most common genes and DNA. A total of around 800,000 distinct CDR3 sequences appear in this sample, 55% to 65% of them only once. The ten largest account for about a quarter of the sample. Material for sequencing was blood. Receptors were obtained from a man aged 30 to 45 in good health.

This chain uses TRBV5-1 with TRBJ2-7; 10 bases map to TRBD2. CDR1 and CDR2 from the germline V gene are SGHRS and YFSETQ. The CDR3 extends over 15 amino acids. V was pared by 5 bases and J by 1 base, with 6 bases of the junction left unmatched. DNA for the CDR3: TGCGCCAGCAGGCCCGGACTAGCGGCGTCCTACGAGCAGTACTTC. It yields the protein CASRPGLAASYEQYF.

The chain employs TRBV4-2 and TRBJ1-2; D gene ambiguous. Trimming took off 0 bases at V and 8 bases at J, with 13 bases between the two ends. Germline V gene sequence: CDR1 LGHNA, CDR2 YNFKEQ. The CDR3 runs to 14 residues. The CDR3 bases are TGTGCCAGCAGCCAAGATTTTGGGGTCGGAGGCTACACCTTC. This translates into CASSQDFGVGGYTF.

In the case of this clonotype: Compared with germline, one end of the junction differs, possibly owing to a read error. The chain has TRBV7-9 and TRBJ2-5; TRBD1 matches 7 bases. The CDR3 has 14 residues. Looked up from germline, CDR1 is SEHNR and CDR2 is FQNEAQ (reference sequence). The CDR3 reads CAFWTPGQQGTQYF. CDR3 nucleotide sequence: TGTGCCTTCTGGACACCGGGACAGCAAGGGACCCAGTACTTC.

The gene calls are TRBV7-2 and TRBJ2-7; 9 nucleotides align to TRBD2. The CDR3 runs 16 residues. The J segment lost 4 bases and the V segment lost 5 bases, leaving 12 bases of the junction unmatched. Germline loops: CDR1 SGHTA, CDR2 FQGNSA. The CDR3 is CASSPRGSGGAYEQYF. The CDR3 DNA follows: TGTGCCAGCAGCCCCCGGGGTAGCGGGGGAGCATACGAGCAGTACTTC. The full variable domain, rest sourced from reference TRBV7-2 and TRBJ2-7, is GAGVSQSPSNKVTEKGKDVELRCDPISGHTALYWYRQSLGQGLEFLIYFQGNSAPDKSGLPSDRFSAERTGGSVSTLTIQRTQQEDSAVYLCASSPRGSGGAYEQYFGPGTRLTVT.

This rearrangement joins TRBV20-1 to TRBJ2-3, with 7 bases fitting TRBD2. This CDR3 contains 14 residues. Germline lookup yields CDR1 DFQATT and CDR2 SNEGSKA (reference sequence). CDR3 in DNA: TGCAGCTCCACCCGGGGGGACGTCACAGATACGCAGTATTTT. Translation: CSSTRGDVTDTQYF.

This clonotype appeared once. The chain couples TRBV6-2 or TRBV6-3 to TRBJ2-1; 9 bases map to TRBD1. The CDR3 spans 13 residues. Germline V CDR1 and CDR2: MNHEY, SVGEGT. The trim removed 7 bases at V and 8 bases at J, leaving 6 bases unmatched. CDR3 nucleotide sequence: TGTGCCAGCAAGCCTACAGGGGGCTATGAGCAGTTCTTC. Its protein is CASKPTGGYEQFF.

V and J are TRBV5-1 and TRBJ1-2; maybe TRBD1 (5 bases). The V end was cut by 4 bases, the J end by 0 bases, with 7 bases between. The germline V gene has CDR1 SGHRS and CDR2 YFSETQ. This CDR3 has 13 residues. CDR3 region: CASSTTANYGYTF. The CDR3 region has the DNA TGCGCCAGCAGCACGACAGCTAACTATGGCTACACCTTC. Together with reference TRBV5-1 and TRBJ1-2, the CDR3 gives the full variable domain: KAGVTQTPRYLIKTRGQQVTLSCSPISGHRSVSWYQQTPGQGLQFLFEYFSETQRNKGNFPGRFSGRQFSNSRSEMNVSTLELGDSALYLCASSTTANYGYTFGSGTRLTVV.

V and J are TRBV7-9 and TRBJ1-1; 8 bases are shared with TRBD1. The trim removed 5 bases at V and 4 bases at J, leaving 6 bases unmatched. The germline CDR1 and CDR2 sequences are SEHNR and FQNEAQ (reference sequence). The CDR3 is 14 residues long. The CDR3 DNA sequence: TGTGCCAGCAGCCCCCGGACAGGGTTCACTGAAGCTTTCTTT. Its translation is CASSPRTGFTEAFF.

Details on this clonotype: Since a much larger clone is just one base distant, this may be a read error. V usage is TRBV6-1 and J usage is TRBJ2-1; D unresolved. Trimming cost V 6 bases and J 9 bases, with 15 bases left between them. The length of the CDR3 is 13 residues. The germline gives CDR1 MNHNS, CDR2 SASEGT. The CDR3 reads CASREKARGEQFF. The CDR3 nucleotides read TGTGCCAGCAGGGAAAAGGCTAGAGGTGAGCAGTTCTTC.